These T cell receptor beta chains were read from a single sample in a study of cytomegalovirus exposure and HLA in healthy donors. The data were produced by immunoSEQ multiplex PCR, yet TCRdb's version contains in-frame clones alone and is incomplete. The sample has roughly 250,000 clones, around 87% seen once; the top ten hold roughly 1.2%. The sequencing sample was made of PBMCs. The origin of the receptors is a woman under 40 in good health and CMV-seropositive. Both conserved end residues are part of each CDR3. D genes are given only for firm matches. Part of the rows lack a size; the others show once, few, many or a class for expanded clones.

d_call	v_call	j_call	clone_size	cdr3_aa	cdr3_nt
.	TRBV27	TRBJ2-2	.	CASSLGSYTGELFF	TGTGCCAGCAGTTTAGGGAGCTACACCGGGGAGCTGTTTTTT
TRBD1	TRBV6-1	TRBJ2-3	.	CASSGDRADTQYF	TGTGCCAGCTCTGGGGACAGGGCGGATACGCAGTATTTT
TRBD1	TRBV6-1	TRBJ1-5	.	CASSEGRVYTDRVPLYSNQPQHF	TGTGCCAGCAGTGAAGGGAGGGTCTACACGGACAGGGTACCTCTTTATAGCAATCAGCCCCAGCATTTT
TRBD2	TRBV27	TRBJ2-3	.	CASSSGLAVLPASTDTQYF	TGTGCCAGCAGCTCGGGACTAGCTGTTCTCCCTGCTAGCACAGATACGCAGTATTTT
TRBD1	TRBV11-2	TRBJ1-2	few	CASSGDSPYGYTF	TGTGCCAGCAGCGGGGACAGTCCCTATGGCTACACCTTC
.	TRBV11-3	TRBJ2-7	.	CASSFLVSYEQYF	TGTGCCAGCAGCTTTTTAGTTTCCTACGAGCAGTACTTC
.	TRBV7-2	TRBJ1-2	.	CASISGTTKGGYTF	TGTGCCAGCATCTCCGGGACAACGAAGGGTGGCTACACCTTC
.	TRBV6-5	TRBJ2-7	few	CASSPGSAYEQYF	TGTGCCAGCAGTCCGGGATCGGCCTACGAGCAGTACTTC
.	TRBV4-1	TRBJ2-7	.	CASSLRLAYEQYF	TGCGCCAGCAGCCTCAGACTAGCCTACGAGCAGTACTTC
.	TRBV10-3	TRBJ2-7	.	CAISATGAKAYEQYF	TGTGCCATCAGTGCTACAGGCGCCAAGGCCTACGAGCAGTACTTC
TRBD1	TRBV19	TRBJ1-1	.	CASSAQGAMGTEAFF	TGTGCCAGTAGTGCGCAGGGGGCCATGGGCACTGAAGCTTTCTTT
TRBD2	TRBV6-6	TRBJ2-7	.	CASSPLAGLSYEQYF	TGTGCCAGCAGTCCACTAGCGGGATTATCCTACGAGCAGTACTTC
TRBD1	TRBV5-1	TRBJ1-4	.	CASSRRFGQGGIEKLFF	TGCGCCAGCAGTCGGAGGTTTGGACAGGGGGGGATCGAAAAACTGTTTTTT
TRBD1	TRBV11-2	TRBJ2-1	.	CASSARGTGESSYNEQFF	TGTGCCAGCAGCGCTAGGGGGACAGGGGAATCCTCCTACAATGAGCAGTTCTTC
.	TRBV2	TRBJ1-4	.	CASSLQTRGEKLFF	TGTGCCAGCAGCCTCCAGACGCGGGGGGAAAAACTGTTTTTT
.	TRBV28	TRBJ2-7	.	CASSLVDKAYEQYF	TGTGCCAGCAGTCTAGTGGACAAAGCCTACGAGCAGTACTTC
.	TRBV18	TRBJ2-5	.	CASSPPARGVETQYF	TGTGCCAGCTCACCTCCCGCGAGAGGTGTCGAGACCCAGTACTTC
.	TRBV11-3	TRBJ1-2	.	CASSLSSSGGYTF	TGTGCCAGCAGCTTATCTTCCAGTGGTGGCTACACCTTC
TRBD1	TRBV27	TRBJ2-5	.	CASSPDRGQETQYF	TGTGCCAGCAGTCCCGACAGGGGCCAAGAGACCCAGTACTTC
TRBD2	TRBV7-6	TRBJ2-7	.	CASSLPGLVSKQYF	TGTGCCAGCAGCTTACCGGGACTAGTAAGCAAGCAGTACTTC
.	TRBV27	TRBJ2-1	.	CASSLSSRKSNEQFF	TGTGCCAGCAGTTTATCCTCCCGTAAGAGCAATGAGCAGTTCTTC
.	TRBV5-1	TRBJ2-5	.	CASSYRDRETQYF	TGCGCCAGCAGCTACAGGGACCGAGAGACCCAGTACTTC
.	TRBV27	TRBJ2-1	.	CASSLTSGPSSYNEQFF	TGTGCCAGCAGTTTAACGAGCGGGCCCAGCTCCTACAATGAGCAGTTCTTC
.	TRBV5-1	TRBJ1-2	.	CASSLGGYGYTF	TGCGCCAGCAGCTTGGGAGGCTATGGCTACACCTTC
.	TRBV27	TRBJ2-7	.	CASIGTSYEQYF	TGTGCCAGCATTGGCACCTCCTACGAGCAGTACTTC
TRBD1	TRBV2	TRBJ2-7	once	CASSRWTGDSYEQYF	TGTGCCAGCAGTAGATGGACAGGGGACTCCTACGAGCAGTACTTC
TRBD2	TRBV28	TRBJ2-3	.	CASSLGLAALSTDTQYF	TGTGCCAGCAGTCTAGGACTAGCGGCTTTGAGCACAGATACGCAGTATTTT
.	TRBV7-6	TRBJ1-1	.	CASSEMQQGLNTEAFF	TGTGCCAGCAGCGAAATGCAGCAGGGTTTGAACACTGAAGCTTTCTTT
TRBD2	TRBV27	TRBJ2-7	once	CASRRLAASYEQYF	TGTGCCAGCAGGCGACTAGCGGCCTCCTACGAGCAGTACTTC
TRBD1	TRBV5-1	TRBJ1-4	.	CASSLEGQPNEKLFF	TGCGCCAGCAGCTTGGAGGGACAGCCCAATGAAAAACTGTTTTTT
TRBD1	TRBV27	TRBJ1-1	once	CASGDRINTEAFF	TGTGCCAGCGGGGACAGAATCAACACTGAAGCTTTCTTT
.	TRBV18	TRBJ1-2	once	CASSPDSVNGYTF	TGTGCCAGCTCGCCGGACAGTGTAAACGGCTACACCTTC
TRBD2	TRBV2	TRBJ2-1	.	CASKSGGIYNEQFF	TGTGCCAGCAAATCGGGGGGGATCTACAATGAGCAGTTCTTC
TRBD2	TRBV4-2	TRBJ2-3	few	CASSQEGRGRAHTQYF	TGTGCCAGCAGCCAAGAGGGCCGCGGGAGGGCCCATACGCAGTATTTT
TRBD2	TRBV28	TRBJ2-7	.	CASSSRLAGGTYEQYF	TGTGCCAGCAGTTCCCGACTAGCGGGAGGCACCTACGAGCAGTACTTC
.	TRBV27	TRBJ2-1	.	CASSLGLARSYEQFF	TGTGCCAGCAGTTTGGGGCTAGCGCGTTCTTATGAGCAGTTCTTC
TRBD2	TRBV13	TRBJ2-2	.	CASSLYLAGANTGELFF	TGTGCCAGCAGCTTATACCTAGCGGGAGCGAACACCGGGGAGCTGTTTTTT
TRBD2	TRBV5-1	TRBJ2-1	.	CASSFTSGTLNEQFF	TGCGCCAGCAGCTTTACTAGCGGGACTCTCAATGAGCAGTTCTTC
.	TRBV6-4	TRBJ2-3	.	CASSDAGLTDTQYF	TGTGCCAGCAGTGACGCAGGGCTCACAGATACGCAGTATTTT
.	TRBV5-1	TRBJ2-7	once	CASSLDRRALGYEQYF	TGCGCCAGCAGCTTGGATCGCAGGGCGCTTGGCTACGAGCAGTACTTC
TRBD1	TRBV27	TRBJ2-2	.	CASNGQGKTGELFF	TGTGCCAGCAACGGACAGGGTAAAACCGGGGAGCTGTTTTTT
.	TRBV21-1	TRBJ2-7	.	CASSRYGQPNTSYEQYF	TGTGCCAGCAGCAGATACGGACAGCCTAATACCTCCTACGAGCAGTACTTC
.	TRBV5-1	TRBJ2-1	.	CASSLPFLEAPTYNEQFF	TGCGCCAGCAGCTTGCCATTTCTAGAGGCGCCTACCTACAATGAGCAGTTCTTC
.	TRBV5-5	TRBJ2-1	.	CASSLMTDATYNEQFF	TGTGCCAGCAGCTTGATGACAGACGCAACATACAATGAGCAGTTCTTC
.	TRBV7-2	TRBJ2-7	.	CASSQRAERYYEQYF	TGTGCCAGCAGCCAGAGAGCCGAGAGGTATTACGAGCAGTACTTC
TRBD1	TRBV11-3	TRBJ1-1	.	CASSPRDSDNEAFF	TGTGCCAGCAGCCCGCGGGACAGCGATAATGAAGCTTTCTTT
.	TRBV9	TRBJ2-3	.	CASSPWDLTDTQYF	TGTGCCAGCAGCCCTTGGGACTTAACAGATACGCAGTATTTT
.	TRBV18	TRBJ1-4	.	CASSPRTEANEKLFF	TGTGCCAGCTCACCACGGACAGAAGCGAATGAAAAACTGTTTTTT
TRBD2	TRBV28	TRBJ2-3	.	CASSPMTSVTDTQYF	TGTGCCAGCAGTCCAATGACTAGCGTCACAGATACGCAGTATTTT
.	TRBV19	TRBJ1-5	once	CASTRIQGPREWPQHF	TGTGCCAGTACCCGCATACAGGGTCCCCGTGAGTGGCCCCAGCATTTT
TRBD1	TRBV2	TRBJ2-7	.	CASRGDRGLSYEQYF	TGTGCCAGCAGGGGGGACAGAGGGCTTTCCTACGAGCAGTACTTC
TRBD1	TRBV7-9	TRBJ1-2	.	CASSLRDREDYGYTF	TGTGCCAGCAGCTTAAGGGACAGGGAGGACTATGGCTACACCTTC
TRBD1	TRBV5-1	TRBJ2-7	.	CASSLKGTGASYEQYF	TGCGCCAGCAGCTTGAAAGGGACAGGGGCCTCCTACGAGCAGTACTTC
TRBD1	TRBV6-1	TRBJ2-7	.	CASSARDRANYEQYF	TGTGCCAGCAGTGCCCGGGACAGGGCCAACTACGAGCAGTACTTC
TRBD2	TRBV7-8	TRBJ2-1	.	CASSLTPSGRGEQFF	TGTGCCAGCAGCTTAACCCCTAGCGGGAGAGGTGAGCAGTTCTTC
.	TRBV30	TRBJ2-7	once	CAWNSVEGDSYEQYF	TGTGCCTGGAATTCGGTCGAGGGCGACTCCTACGAGCAGTACTTC
.	TRBV5-1	TRBJ2-2	.	CASSLVIIAARELFF	TGCGCCAGCAGCTTGGTTATAATCGCCGCGAGGGAGCTGTTTTTT